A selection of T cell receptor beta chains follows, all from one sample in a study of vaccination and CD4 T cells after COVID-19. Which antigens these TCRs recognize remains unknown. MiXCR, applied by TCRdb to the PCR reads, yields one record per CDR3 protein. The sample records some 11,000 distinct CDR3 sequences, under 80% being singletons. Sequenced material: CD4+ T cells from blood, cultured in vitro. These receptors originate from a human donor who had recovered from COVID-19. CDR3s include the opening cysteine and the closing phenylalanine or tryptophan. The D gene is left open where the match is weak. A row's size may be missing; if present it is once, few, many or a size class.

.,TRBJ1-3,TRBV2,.,TGTGCCAGCAAGGGTGGACAAGGAAACACCATATATTTT,CASKGGQGNTIYF
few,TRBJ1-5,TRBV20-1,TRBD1,TGCAGTGCTAGGCATGGGACAGGGTATCAGCCCCAGCATTTT,CSARHGTGYQPQHF
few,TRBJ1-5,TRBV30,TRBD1,TGTGCCTGGAATGCAGGGGGCCGAAATCAGCCCCAGCATTTT,CAWNAGGRNQPQHF
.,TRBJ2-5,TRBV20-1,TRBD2,TGCAGTGCCCAAAGACCGTCGGGAGGGCCTAAAGAGACCCAGTACTTC,CSAQRPSGGPKETQYF
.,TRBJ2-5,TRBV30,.,TGTGCCTGGAGAGGTTGGGGGTACGGGGTGACCCAGTACTTC,CAWRGWGYGVTQYF
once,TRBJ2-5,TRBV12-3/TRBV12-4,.,TGTGCCAGCAGTTTCCGGGGAGAGGAGACCCAGTACTTC,CASSFRGEETQYF
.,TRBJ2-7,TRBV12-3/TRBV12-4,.,TGTGCCAGCAGTTTGCACAGTACGAAGCAGTACTTC,CASSLHSTKQYF
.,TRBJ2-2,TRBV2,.,TGTGCCAGCATCCGGCCCTACACCGGGGAGCTGTTTTTT,CASIRPYTGELFF
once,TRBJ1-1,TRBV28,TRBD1,TGTGCCAGCAGTCCCCTTAGGGGGCAGAAAGCTTTCTTT,CASSPLRGQKAFF
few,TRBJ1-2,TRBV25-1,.,TGTGCCAGCAGTGATCCAGTTGCAGGCTACACCTTC,CASSDPVAGYTF
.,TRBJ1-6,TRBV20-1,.,TGCAGTGGGGAAGGCGACAGTACCAATTCACCCCTCCACTTT,CSGEGDSTNSPLHF
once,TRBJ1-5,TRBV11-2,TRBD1,TGTGCCAGCAGCCTCCGACCAGGTCGTCCAGGGGGCGACCAGCCCCAGCATTTT,CASSLRPGRPGGDQPQHF
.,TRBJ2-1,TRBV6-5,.,TGTGCCAGCAGTTACCGGAGAAGCGATGAGCAGTTCTTC,CASSYRRSDEQFF
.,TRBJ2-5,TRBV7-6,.,TGTGCCAGCAGCTTGCTAGCGACAAAAGGGGAGACCCAGTACTTC,CASSLLATKGETQYF